This paragraph covers one T cell receptor (beta chain) sequence. With 0 bases clipped from V and 7 bases from J, the junction kept 8 bases outside the gene matches. CDR1 is SGHRS, CDR2 YFSETQ, per germline. The CDR3 has 16 residues. This entry is derived from a study of T cells in Graves' hyperthyroidism and ophthalmopathy. Patients with uncontrolled infections, other autoimmune diseases, pregnancy or lactation were excluded. Diagnostic decisions used clinical symptoms, serum thyroxine and TRAb, thyroid ultrasound and orbital computed tomography. The source material, RNA transcripts, was used to amplify TCR beta CDR3 regions. The primer set for the first-round RT-PCR of the TCR CDR3 was HTBI. TCRdb re-called the multiplex PCR reads with MiXCR, one entry per CDR3 protein. Here the sample spans 400,000 to 600,000 distinct CDR3 sequences, about a fifth being singletons.

This receptor was identified in a man aged 18 to 29 with Graves' hyperthyroidism. The source material was blood. V is TRBV5-1 and J is TRBJ2-7, with 12 bases matching TRBD1. The CDR3 loop is CASSLVAGTGGREQYF. The DNA of the CDR3 is TGCGCCAGCAGCTTGGTGGCCGGGACAGGGGGCAGGGAGCAGTACTTC.